This passage covers 6 T cell receptor beta chains from one sample sequenced in a study of shared clonotypes between healthy human individuals. Some clones are missing from TCRdb's copy, which holds only in-frame ones; the method was immunoSEQ multiplex PCR. The repertoire has approximately 1,000,000 clones, 70% to 85% of them found once; the top ten carry 0.85% to 1%. The sequencing sample was made of memory CD4+ T cells from PBMCs. The sample's subset: CD45RA-negative fraction. The receptors originated from a young man in good health. Some clones in this sample may be carry-over from other donors' samples.

The CDR3 reads CASSLAGYNEQFF. As DNA, the CDR3 is TGTGCCAGCAGTTTAGCGGGTTACAATGAGCAGTTCTTC. V gene TRBV27 combines with J gene TRBJ2-1; possibly TRBD2 for D (5 bases). The CDR3 runs to 13 residues. The V end was cut by 2 bases, the J end by 4 bases, with 6 bases between. Germline V gives CDR1 MNHEY, CDR2 SMNVEV (reference sequence).

This chain connects TRBV9 to TRBJ2-1; D is perhaps TRBD2 (6 bases). The V end lost 3 bases, the J end lost 9 bases, and 16 bases lay between the germline ends. CDR3 size: 14 residues. Germline V gene data show CDR1 as SGDLS and CDR2 as YYNGEE. The CDR3 DNA sequence: TGTGCCAGCAGCGAGGGACCCCCCGGGGGTGAGCAGTTCTTC. This translates into CASSEGPPGGEQFF.

The gene calls are TRBV28 and TRBJ2-2; possibly TRBD1 for D (6 bases). The CDR3 runs 15 residues. Germline CDR1 reads MDHEN; CDR2 reads SYDVKM. V gave up 1 base and J gave up 7 bases, with 13 bases separating them. This CDR3 reads CASSLSTRGGGELFF. CDR3 DNA: TGTGCCAGCAGTTTATCAACCAGAGGGGGCGGGGAGCTGTTTTTT.

J is TRBJ2-2 and V is TRBV7-2, with a weak D call TRBD2 (5 bases). Trimming cost V 6 bases and J 2 bases, with 19 bases left between them. CDR1 is SGHTA, CDR2 FQGNSA, per germline. The CDR3 sequence is 17 residues long. In DNA form, the CDR3 reads TGTGCCAGCAGTCGGTTTTTAAGAGGGTATAACACCGGGGAGCTGTTTTTT. It yields the protein CASSRFLRGYNTGELFF.

The chain joins TRBV27 to TRBJ2-3; D not certain. Trimming took off 3 bases at V and 10 bases at J, with 17 bases between the two ends. CDR1 is MNHEY, CDR2 SMNVEV, per germline (reference sequence). The CDR3 loop spans 14 amino acids. The CDR3 bases are TGTGCCAGCAGTTTTAACGAGGCCCGCCTGGCGCAGTATTTT. It specifies CASSFNEARLAQYF.

This clone was found a few times. The rearrangement joins TRBV19 to TRBJ2-1; 9 bases align to TRBD1. The germline CDR1 and CDR2 sequences are LNHDA and SQIVND (reference sequence). The CDR3 length is 15 residues. The J segment lost 6 bases and the V segment lost 3 bases, leaving 6 bases of the junction unmatched. The CDR3 region is CASSIWGQGGNEQFF. The CDR3 DNA reads as TGTGCCAGTAGTATCTGGGGACAGGGCGGCAATGAGCAGTTCTTC.